This TCR beta chain is from a study of cytomegalovirus exposure and HLA in healthy donors. 13 Jbeta primers and 60 Vbeta primers were used for the PCR. TCRdb's copy holds only in-frame clones and misses some; the assay was immunoSEQ multiplex PCR. Among about 160,000 clones listed, 80% to 90% were seen once. CDR3 length: 16 amino acids. CDR1 is LNHDA, CDR2 SQIVND, per germline (reference sequence). Trimming shortened V by 6 bases and J by 0 bases, and 15 bases separated the two germline ends. V and J are TRBV19 and TRBJ1-3, with D perhaps TRBD1 (6 bases). This TCR was sampled from a man between 18 and 29 years old in good health and CMV-seronegative. The sample was PBMCs. In nucleotides, the CDR3 is TGTGCCAGTAGCTACCTCACAGGGAGCTCTGGAAACACCATATATTTT. Translation: CASSYLTGSSGNTIYF. Supplemented by reference TRBV19 and TRBJ1-3, the full variable domain reads DGGITQSPKYLFRKEGQNVTLSCEQNLNHDAMYWYRQDPGQGLRLIYYSQIVNDFQKGDIAEGYSVSREKKESFPLTVTSAQKNPTAFYLCASSYLTGSSGNTIYFGEGSWLTVV.